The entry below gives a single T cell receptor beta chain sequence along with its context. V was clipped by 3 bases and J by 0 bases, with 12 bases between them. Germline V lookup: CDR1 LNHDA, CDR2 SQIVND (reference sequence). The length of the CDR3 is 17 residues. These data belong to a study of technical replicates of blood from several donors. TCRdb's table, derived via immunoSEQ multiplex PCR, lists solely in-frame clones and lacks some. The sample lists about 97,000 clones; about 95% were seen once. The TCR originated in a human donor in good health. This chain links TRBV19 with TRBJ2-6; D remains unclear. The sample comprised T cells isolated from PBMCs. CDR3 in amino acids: CASSMGSAYSGANVLTF. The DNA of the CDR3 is TGTGCCAGTAGTATGGGCAGTGCTTACTCTGGGGCCAACGTCCTGACTTTC.